This paragraph covers one T cell receptor (beta chain) sequence. What it recognizes is unknown. At one of its ends the junction is not consistent with the germline gene, which may arise from a read error. This record belongs to a study of CD8+CD57+ T cells in acquired aplastic anemia. Study at large: When averaged, DNA from sorted CD4+ and CD8+ cells came to 2.5 to 4 ug. Overall study results and limits: Patients and controls shared twenty-nine CD8+ CDR3 sequences, which appeared highly expressed in patients and within their immunodominant clones. No significant difference in CD8+ Simpson's diversity was found between patients and controls.

Profiling of TCR beta VDJ combinations and CDR3 sequences used genomic DNA as template. MiXCR was run by TCRdb on the reads, yielding one entry per CDR3 protein. The profile shows 150,000 to 200,000 distinct CDR3 sequences, around 50% of them singletons. Sequenced patients had shown CD8+CD57+ cell expansion by flow cytometry. This CDR3 has 15 residues. From germline, CDR1 is KGHDR and CDR2 SFDVKD. The sequence came from a human donor with aplastic anemia. Sequences were obtained from sorted CD4+, CD8+, or CD8+CD57+ T cells (not recorded which) from PBMCs. The chain recombines TRBV24-1 with TRBJ1-1; unclear D gene. The CDR3 protein is CATWQAGPSGTKAFF. The DNA of the CDR3 is TGTGCCACCTGGCAGGCTGGACCCTCAGGCACTAAAGCTTTCTTT.